This entry concerns a single T cell receptor beta chain. Antigen: not known. The data originate from a study of OX40 agonist ivuxolimab in advanced cancers. As for the study in general: Dose-escalation patients suffered from hepatocellular carcinoma, melanoma, renal cell or head and neck cancer. General study results and limits: The study observed clonal expansion of CD4+ and CD8+ blood T cells by week 6 at 0.1 to 3.0 mg/kg. Antigen specificity was not determined for the expanded peripheral T cells.

The CDR3 covers 13 residues. Germline CDR1 reads SGHTA; CDR2 reads FQGNSA. Trimming left V 2 bases short and J 5 bases short, with 9 bases between. Only in-frame clones appear in the TCRdb table, and some are missing; sequencing was by immunoSEQ multiplex PCR. The repertoire consists of about 49,000 clones, with 88% occurring once and the leading ten covering approximately 1%. This specimen consisted of CD4+ or CD8+ T cells sorted from blood, obtained in a trial of the OX40 agonist ivuxolimab. The chain combines TRBV7-2 with TRBJ1-2, with no clear D. This sequence originates from an adult with an advanced solid tumor such as melanoma, head and neck, liver or kidney cancer. The CDR3 region has the DNA TGTGCCAGCAGCTTACTCTCGGAGTATGGCTACACCTTC. Its protein is CASSLLSEYGYTF.